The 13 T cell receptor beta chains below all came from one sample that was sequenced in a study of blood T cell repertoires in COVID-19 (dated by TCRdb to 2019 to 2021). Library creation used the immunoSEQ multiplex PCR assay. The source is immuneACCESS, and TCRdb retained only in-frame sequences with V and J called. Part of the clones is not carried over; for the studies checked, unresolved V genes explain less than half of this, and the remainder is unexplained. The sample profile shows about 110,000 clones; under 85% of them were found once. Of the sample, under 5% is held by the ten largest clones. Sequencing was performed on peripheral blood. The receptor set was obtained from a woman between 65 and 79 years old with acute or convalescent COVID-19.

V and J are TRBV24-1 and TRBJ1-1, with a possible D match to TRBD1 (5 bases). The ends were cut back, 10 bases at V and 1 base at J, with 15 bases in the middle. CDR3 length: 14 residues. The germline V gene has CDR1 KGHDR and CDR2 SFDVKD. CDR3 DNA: TGTGCCACAGGTGGAACAGGAACGAACACTGAAGCTTTCTTT. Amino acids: CATGGTGTNTEAFF.

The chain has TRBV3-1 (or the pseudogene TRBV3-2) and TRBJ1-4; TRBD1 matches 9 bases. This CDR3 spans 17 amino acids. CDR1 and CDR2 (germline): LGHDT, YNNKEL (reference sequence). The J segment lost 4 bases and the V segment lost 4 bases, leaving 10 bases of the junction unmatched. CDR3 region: CASSPSGQGLSNEKLFF. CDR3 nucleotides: TGTGCCAGCAGCCCATCGGGACAGGGTTTAAGTAATGAAAAACTGTTTTTT.

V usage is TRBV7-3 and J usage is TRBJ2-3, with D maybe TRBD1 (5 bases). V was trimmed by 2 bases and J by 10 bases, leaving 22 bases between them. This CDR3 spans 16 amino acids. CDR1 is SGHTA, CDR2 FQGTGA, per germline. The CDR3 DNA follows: TGTGCCAGCAGCTTATTCCCCCTCGGTGGGGCCCGGGCGCAGTATTTT. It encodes CASSLFPLGGARAQYF.

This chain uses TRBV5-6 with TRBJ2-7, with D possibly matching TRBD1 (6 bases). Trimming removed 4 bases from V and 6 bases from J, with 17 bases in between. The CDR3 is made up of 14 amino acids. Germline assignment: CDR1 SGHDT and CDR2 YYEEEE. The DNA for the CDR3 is TGTGCCAGCAGCGTTGACAGGCGTGTCACCGAGCAGTACGTC. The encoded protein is CASSVDRRVTEQYV.

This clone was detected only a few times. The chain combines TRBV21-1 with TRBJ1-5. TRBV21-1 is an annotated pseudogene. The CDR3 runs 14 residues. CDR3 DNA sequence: TGTGCCAGCAGCATCTCGAACTACAATCAGCCCCAGCATTTT. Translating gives CASSISNYNQPQHF.

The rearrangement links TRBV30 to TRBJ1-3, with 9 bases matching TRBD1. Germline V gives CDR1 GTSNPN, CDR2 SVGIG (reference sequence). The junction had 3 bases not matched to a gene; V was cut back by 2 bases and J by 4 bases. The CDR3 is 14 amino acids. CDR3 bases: TGTGCCTGGAGTTTGGGACAGGGAGGAAACACCATATATTTT. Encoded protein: CAWSLGQGGNTIYF.

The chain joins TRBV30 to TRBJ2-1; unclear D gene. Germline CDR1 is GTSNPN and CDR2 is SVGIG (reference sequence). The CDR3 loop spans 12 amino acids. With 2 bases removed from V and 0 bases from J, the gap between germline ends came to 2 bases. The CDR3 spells CAWSHSYNEQFF. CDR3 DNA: TGTGCCTGGAGTCACTCCTACAATGAGCAGTTCTTC. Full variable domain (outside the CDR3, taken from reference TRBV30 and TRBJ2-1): SQTIHQWPATLVQPVGSPLSLECTVEGTSNPNLYWYRQAAGRGLQLLFYSVGIGQISSEVPQNLSASRPQDRQFILSSKKLLLSDSGFYLCAWSHSYNEQFFGPGTRLTVL.

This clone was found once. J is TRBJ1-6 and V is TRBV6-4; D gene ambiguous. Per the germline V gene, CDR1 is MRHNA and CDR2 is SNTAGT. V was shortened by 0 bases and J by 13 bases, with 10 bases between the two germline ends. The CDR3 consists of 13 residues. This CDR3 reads CASSDSLWLPLHF. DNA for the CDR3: TGTGCCAGCAGTGACTCCTTGTGGCTGCCCCTCCACTTT.

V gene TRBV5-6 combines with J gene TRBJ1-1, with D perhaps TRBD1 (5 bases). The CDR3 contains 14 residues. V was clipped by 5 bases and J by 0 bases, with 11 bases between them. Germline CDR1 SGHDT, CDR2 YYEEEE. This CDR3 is CASSLDRMNTEAFF. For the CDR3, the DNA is TGTGCCAGCAGTCTCGACAGAATGAACACTGAAGCTTTCTTT.

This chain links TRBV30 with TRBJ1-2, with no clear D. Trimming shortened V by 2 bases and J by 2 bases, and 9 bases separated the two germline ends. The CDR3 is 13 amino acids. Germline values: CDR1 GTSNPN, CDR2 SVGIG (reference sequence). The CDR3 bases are TGTGCCTGGAGTCTAACAGTCAACTATGGCTACACCTTC. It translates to CAWSLTVNYGYTF.

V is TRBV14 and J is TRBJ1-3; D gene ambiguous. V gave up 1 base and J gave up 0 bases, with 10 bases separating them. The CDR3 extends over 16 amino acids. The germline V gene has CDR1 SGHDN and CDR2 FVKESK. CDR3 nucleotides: TGTGCCAGCAGCCAAGGTCTGGCCTTCTCTGGAAACACCATATATTTT. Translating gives CASSQGLAFSGNTIYF.

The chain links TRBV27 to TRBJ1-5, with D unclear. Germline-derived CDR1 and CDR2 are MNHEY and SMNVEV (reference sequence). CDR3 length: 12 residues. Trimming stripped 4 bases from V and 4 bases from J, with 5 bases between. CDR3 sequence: CASSSGNQPQHF. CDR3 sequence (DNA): TGTGCCAGCAGTTCGGGGAATCAGCCCCAGCATTTT.

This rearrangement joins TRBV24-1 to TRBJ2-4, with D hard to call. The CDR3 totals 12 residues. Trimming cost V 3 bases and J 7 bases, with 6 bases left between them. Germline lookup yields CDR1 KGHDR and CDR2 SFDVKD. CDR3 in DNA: TGTGCCACCAGTGATACGGTGAACATTCAGTACTTC. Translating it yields CATSDTVNIQYF.